The rows below give T cell receptor beta chains drawn from one sample of a study of blood T cell repertoires in COVID-19. Assay: immunoSEQ multiplex PCR; the TCRdb copy retains only in-frame clones and omits some. Of around 99,000 clones in the sample, about three quarters were seen once. The sample was peripheral blood. The receptors were sampled from a man in his 70s with acute or convalescent COVID-19. The CDR3 runs from the conserved cysteine through the conserved F or W. Fields, in order: clone size, D gene, V gene, J gene, CDR3 protein, CDR3 DNA. A D gene is named only where the DNA matches it firmly. The listing skips clone size in some rows; elsewhere it reads once, few, many or a size class.

clone size: -; D gene: TRBD2; V gene: TRBV18; J gene: TRBJ2-2; CDR3 protein: CASSSQHTSGGVAGELFF; CDR3 DNA: TGTGCCAGCTCATCACAGCATACTAGCGGGGGAGTGGCCGGGGAGCTGTTTTTT
clone size: -; D gene: TRBD2; V gene: TRBV7-6; J gene: TRBJ2-1; CDR3 protein: CASSLLAVGYDEQFF; CDR3 DNA: TGTGCCAGCAGCTTGCTAGCGGTTGGATACGATGAGCAGTTCTTC
clone size: -; D gene: -; V gene: TRBV7-9; J gene: TRBJ2-7; CDR3 protein: CASSLAGGTSSYEQYF; CDR3 DNA: TGTGCCAGCAGCTTAGCCGGGGGAACGAGCTCCTACGAGCAGTACTTC
clone size: -; D gene: -; V gene: TRBV4-1; J gene: TRBJ2-3; CDR3 protein: CASSQDRGTRGTDTQYF; CDR3 DNA: TGCGCCAGCAGCCAAGATCGGGGGACTCGCGGCACAGATACGCAGTATTTT
clone size: -; D gene: -; V gene: TRBV6-2/TRBV6-3; J gene: TRBJ1-1; CDR3 protein: CASSPRTAGAFF; CDR3 DNA: TGTGCCAGCAGTCCGAGGACGGCGGGAGCTTTCTTT
clone size: -; D gene: -; V gene: TRBV5-6; J gene: TRBJ2-1; CDR3 protein: CASSLEGHQRSYNEQFF; CDR3 DNA: TGTGCCAGCAGCTTGGAGGGACACCAACGCTCCTACAATGAGCAGTTCTTC
clone size: few; D gene: TRBD1; V gene: TRBV6-5; J gene: TRBJ1-1; CDR3 protein: CASSRQGGTEAFF; CDR3 DNA: TGTGCCAGCAGTAGACAGGGGGGCACTGAAGCTTTCTTT
clone size: -; D gene: TRBD1; V gene: TRBV19; J gene: TRBJ2-2; CDR3 protein: CATTARDRGVTGELFF; CDR3 DNA: TGTGCCACCACCGCCCGGGACAGGGGGGTCACCGGGGAGCTGTTTTTT
clone size: few; D gene: -; V gene: TRBV10-3; J gene: TRBJ1-6; CDR3 protein: CAISEQVGSPLHF; CDR3 DNA: TGTGCCATCAGTGAGCAGGTTGGTTCACCCCTCCACTTT
clone size: -; D gene: -; V gene: TRBV11-2; J gene: TRBJ2-5; CDR3 protein: CASSSTRTVSETQYF; CDR3 DNA: TGTGCCAGCAGCTCCACCAGGACTGTCTCGGAGACCCAGTACTTC
clone size: -; D gene: -; V gene: TRBV10-3; J gene: TRBJ1-2; CDR3 protein: CAILSRGEGYGYTF; CDR3 DNA: TGTGCCATCCTCTCTCGGGGGGAAGGCTATGGCTACACCTTC
clone size: many; D gene: -; V gene: TRBV15; J gene: TRBJ1-2; CDR3 protein: CATSRGRGYGYTF; CDR3 DNA: TGTGCCACCAGCAGAGGCAGGGGCTATGGCTACACCTTC
clone size: -; D gene: -; V gene: TRBV6-5; J gene: TRBJ1-1; CDR3 protein: CASSLGRGTEAFF; CDR3 DNA: TGTGCCAGCAGTCTAGGGAGGGGAACTGAAGCTTTCTTT
clone size: -; D gene: -; V gene: TRBV29-1; J gene: TRBJ2-3; CDR3 protein: CSVEVGYRADTQYF; CDR3 DNA: TGCAGCGTTGAAGTGGGGTACAGGGCAGATACGCAGTATTTT
clone size: -; D gene: TRBD2; V gene: TRBV5-1; J gene: TRBJ2-2; CDR3 protein: CASSSLAGGTGELFF; CDR3 DNA: TGCGCCAGCAGCTCACTAGCGGGGGGTACCGGGGAGCTGTTTTTT
clone size: few; D gene: TRBD1; V gene: TRBV4-3; J gene: TRBJ2-3; CDR3 protein: CASSQDFRQGATSTDTQYF; CDR3 DNA: TGCGCCAGCAGCCAAGATTTCCGACAGGGAGCTACCTCCACAGATACGCAGTATTTT
clone size: -; D gene: TRBD1; V gene: TRBV25-1; J gene: TRBJ1-4; CDR3 protein: CASSDPLAGGDEKLFF; CDR3 DNA: TGTGCCAGCAGTGACCCCTTGGCAGGGGGAGATGAAAAACTGTTTTTT
clone size: -; D gene: TRBD1; V gene: TRBV5-8; J gene: TRBJ1-2; CDR3 protein: CASSPGQAGYGYTF; CDR3 DNA: TGTGCCAGCAGCCCGGGACAGGCCGGCTATGGCTACACCTTC
clone size: -; D gene: TRBD2; V gene: TRBV18; J gene: TRBJ2-3; CDR3 protein: CASSPLAGGTDTQYF; CDR3 DNA: TGTGCCAGCTCGCCACTAGCGGGGGGCACAGATACGCAGTATTTT
clone size: -; D gene: TRBD2; V gene: TRBV10-2; J gene: TRBJ2-7; CDR3 protein: CASGTSGGAFVYEQYF; CDR3 DNA: TGCGCCAGCGGGACTAGCGGGGGGGCCTTTGTCTACGAGCAGTACTTC
clone size: -; D gene: TRBD2; V gene: TRBV9; J gene: TRBJ2-1; CDR3 protein: CASSVGGTINEQFF; CDR3 DNA: TGTGCCAGCAGCGTAGGAGGGACTATAAATGAGCAGTTCTTC
clone size: once; D gene: TRBD2; V gene: TRBV6-2/TRBV6-3; J gene: TRBJ2-7; CDR3 protein: CASSAPPGLAGGPTTYEQYF; CDR3 DNA: TGTGCCAGCAGTGCCCCGCCGGGACTAGCGGGGGGCCCAACTACCTACGAGCAGTACTTC
clone size: few; D gene: -; V gene: TRBV19; J gene: TRBJ2-3; CDR3 protein: CASRSGVSTDTQYF; CDR3 DNA: TGTGCCAGCAGATCGGGGGTGAGCACAGATACGCAGTATTTT
clone size: -; D gene: TRBD1; V gene: TRBV7-6; J gene: TRBJ1-5; CDR3 protein: CASSPGQGSNQPQHF; CDR3 DNA: TGTGCCAGCAGCCCCGGACAGGGAAGCAATCAGCCCCAGCATTTT
clone size: -; D gene: TRBD1; V gene: TRBV19; J gene: TRBJ1-1; CDR3 protein: CASRGTVNTEAFF; CDR3 DNA: TGTGCCAGTAGGGGGACAGTGAACACTGAAGCTTTCTTT
clone size: -; D gene: -; V gene: TRBV9; J gene: TRBJ1-1; CDR3 protein: CASSVVEGARGNTEAFF; CDR3 DNA: TGTGCCAGCAGCGTAGTTGAGGGAGCCAGGGGGAACACTGAAGCTTTCTTT
clone size: -; D gene: TRBD1; V gene: TRBV3-1/TRBV3-2; J gene: TRBJ1-6; CDR3 protein: CASRSGTATSSYNSPLHF; CDR3 DNA: TGTGCCAGCAGGTCCGGGACAGCAACGAGCTCCTATAATTCACCCCTCCACTTT
clone size: -; D gene: -; V gene: TRBV14; J gene: TRBJ1-5; CDR3 protein: CASSQWGDNQPQHF; CDR3 DNA: TGTGCCAGCAGTCAGTGGGGGGATAATCAGCCCCAGCATTTT
clone size: -; D gene: -; V gene: TRBV9; J gene: TRBJ1-4; CDR3 protein: CASSVAPGGKLFF; CDR3 DNA: TGTGCCAGCAGCGTTGCCCCCGGGGGAAAACTGTTTTTT
clone size: -; D gene: TRBD1; V gene: TRBV2; J gene: TRBJ1-5; CDR3 protein: CASSAQGAGNQPQHF; CDR3 DNA: TGTGCCAGCAGTGCCCAGGGGGCCGGTAATCAGCCCCAGCATTTT
clone size: -; D gene: -; V gene: TRBV9; J gene: TRBJ1-3; CDR3 protein: CASSVETGYGNTIYF; CDR3 DNA: TGTGCCAGCAGCGTAGAGACAGGTTACGGAAACACCATATATTTT
clone size: -; D gene: -; V gene: TRBV10-3; J gene: TRBJ1-1; CDR3 protein: CAISGGGAGEAFF; CDR3 DNA: TGTGCCATCAGCGGAGGGGGGGCTGGAGAAGCTTTCTTT
clone size: -; D gene: -; V gene: TRBV9; J gene: TRBJ1-6; CDR3 protein: CASSVGFLRGGAGSPLHF; CDR3 DNA: TGTGCCAGCAGCGTAGGATTTTTGCGGGGGGGCGCAGGTTCACCCCTCCACTTT